This T cell receptor (beta chain) appears in the sequencing data of a study of blood T cell repertoires in COVID-19. Study at large: Whether acute or convalescent, the COVID-19 samples came from the United States, Italy and Spain. In each case, the material was cDNA or gDNA derived from T cells, B-cell-depleted T cells, or PBMCs.

Living in about 25 US areas, the participants were between roughly 18 and 89 years of age. Participants' own reports of clinical history determined their cohort assignment. Profiled with immunoSEQ multiplex PCR; TCRdb holds only in-frame clones, not every one. This sample has roughly 200,000 clones, with 83% found just once. The CDR3 extends over 16 amino acids. With 6 bases removed from V and 0 bases from J, the gap between germline ends came to 18 bases. Looked up from germline, CDR1 is SGHRS and CDR2 is YFSETQ. This TCR derives from a woman aged 45-65 years who had been exposed to COVID-19. What was sequenced was PBMCs or T cells enriched from blood (not recorded which). The V gene is TRBV5-1, the J gene TRBJ1-1; weak D call: TRBD1 (6 bases). The CDR3 nucleotides read TGCGCCAGCAAAGGGGGAAGTGTGTCCATGAACACTGAAGCTTTCTTT. Its protein product is CASKGGSVSMNTEAFF.